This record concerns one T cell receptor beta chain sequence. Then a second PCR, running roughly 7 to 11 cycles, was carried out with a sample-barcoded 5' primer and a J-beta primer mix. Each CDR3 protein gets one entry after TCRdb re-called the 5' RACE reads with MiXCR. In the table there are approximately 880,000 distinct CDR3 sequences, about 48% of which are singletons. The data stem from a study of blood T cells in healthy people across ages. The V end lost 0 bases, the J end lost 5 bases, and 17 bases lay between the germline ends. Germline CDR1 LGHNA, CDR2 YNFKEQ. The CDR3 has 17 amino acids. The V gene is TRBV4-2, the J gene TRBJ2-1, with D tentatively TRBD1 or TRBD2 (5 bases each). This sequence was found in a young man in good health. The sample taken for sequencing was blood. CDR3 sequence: CASSQDASSWGNNEQFF. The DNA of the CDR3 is TGTGCCAGCAGCCAAGATGCCTCCTCGTGGGGGAACAATGAGCAGTTCTTC.